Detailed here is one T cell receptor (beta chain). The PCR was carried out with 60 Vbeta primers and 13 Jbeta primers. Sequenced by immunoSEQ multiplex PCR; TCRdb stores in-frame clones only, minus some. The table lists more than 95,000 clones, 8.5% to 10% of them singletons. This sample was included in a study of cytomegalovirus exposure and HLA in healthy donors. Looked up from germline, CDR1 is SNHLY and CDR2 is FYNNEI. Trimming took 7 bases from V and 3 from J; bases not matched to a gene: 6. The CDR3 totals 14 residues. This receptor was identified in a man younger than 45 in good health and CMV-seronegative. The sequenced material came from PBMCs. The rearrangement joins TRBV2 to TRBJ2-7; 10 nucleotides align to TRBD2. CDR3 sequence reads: CASKLAGAIYEQYF. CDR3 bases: TGTGCCAGCAAGCTAGCGGGGGCCATCTACGAGCAGTACTTC.